This passage covers 17 T cell receptor beta chains from one sample sequenced in a study of identical twins. TCRdb called the 5' RACE reads again in MiXCR, with one record for every CDR3 protein. The table includes about 700,000 distinct CDR3 sequences, roughly 6% detected once. Input material: naive T cells sorted from blood. All receptors come from a man aged 18 to 29 in good health.

This clonotype showed up many times. The V and J genes are TRBV7-2 and TRBJ1-1; no reliable D call. Per the germline V gene, CDR1 is SGHTA and CDR2 is FQGNSA. This CDR3 comprises 16 residues. V was cut by 4 bases and J by 0 bases, with 15 bases left in between. CDR3 DNA: TGTGCCAGCAGCTCACCAACAGTATTAATGAACACTGAAGCTTTCTTT. It encodes CASSSPTVLMNTEAFF.

This clonotype has more than one count but fewer than ten. The chain recombines TRBV20-1 with TRBJ2-1; the match to TRBD2 covers 7 bases. The length of the CDR3 is 14 residues. CDR1 is DFQATT, CDR2 SNEGSKA, per germline (reference sequence). The V segment lost 6 bases and the J segment 7 bases; nucleotides outside the gene matches: 12. CDR3 bases: TGCAGTGCCTCCCTCCCCGCGGGAGATAATGAGCAGTTCTTC. This gives the protein CSASLPAGDNEQFF.

The CDR3, as DNA: TGCAGTGCTAGGATATATGCGGGATCCACCGGGGAGCTGTTTTTT. Translated: CSARIYAGSTGELFF. The chain has TRBV20-1 and TRBJ2-2, with TRBD2 as a possible D gene (6 bases). The CDR3 contains 15 residues. Germline V gene data show CDR1 as DFQATT and CDR2 as SNEGSKA (reference sequence). Trimming cost V 3 bases and J 4 bases, with 15 bases left between them.

This clonotype was picked up many times. The chain links TRBV7-2 to TRBJ2-7, with 13 bases fitting TRBD2. The CDR3 extends over 13 amino acids. V was pared by 0 bases and J by 12 bases, with 2 bases of the junction left unmatched. Germline CDR1 is SGHTA and CDR2 is FQGNSA. CDR3 sequence: CASSLAGTSGTYF. The CDR3 region has the DNA TGTGCCAGCAGCTTAGCCGGGACTAGCGGGACGTACTTC.

Ten or more counts support this clonotype. The V call is TRBV19, the J call TRBJ2-3; D is uncertain. The CDR3 loop spans 13 amino acids. The germline CDR1 and CDR2 sequences are LNHDA and SQIVND (reference sequence). Trimming took 4 bases from V and 0 from J, leaving 5 bases between them. The CDR3 region is CASSTQSTDTQYF. CDR3 nucleotides: TGTGCCAGTAGTACCCAAAGCACAGATACGCAGTATTTT.

This clonotype was recorded at least ten times. J is TRBJ1-5 and V is TRBV4-2; perhaps TRBD1 as D (5 bases). V lost 4 bases and J 7 bases, leaving 11 bases between the germline ends. The V gene's germline CDR1 is LGHNA and CDR2 YNFKEQ. The CDR3 extends over 13 amino acids. DNA for the CDR3: TGTGCCAGCAGCCTCCGTCGGGACCAGCCCCAGCATTTT. It translates to CASSLRRDQPQHF.

The V and J genes are TRBV11-2 and TRBJ2-5; no firm D call. The V end was cut by 5 bases, the J end by 5 bases, with 15 bases between. The CDR3 length is 14 residues. Germline CDR1 is SGHAT and CDR2 is FQNNGV. CDR3 region: CASSPGPTLETQYF. CDR3 in DNA: TGTGCCAGCAGCCCAGGACCTACCCTTGAGACCCAGTACTTC. Complete variable domain (other parts from reference TRBV11-2 and TRBJ2-5): EAGVAQSPRYKIIEKRQSVAFWCNPISGHATLYWYQQILGQGPKLLIQFQNNGVVDDSQLPKDRFSAERLKGVDSTLKIQPAKLEDSAVYLCASSPGPTLETQYFGPGTRLLVL.

This clonotype was found many times. The chain uses TRBV20-1 and TRBJ2-5, with a tentative D call TRBD1 (5 bases). The germline V gene encodes CDR1 DFQATT and CDR2 SNEGSKA (reference sequence). There are 15 residues in the CDR3. V was shortened by 2 bases and J by 4 bases, with 17 bases between the two germline ends. CDR3 sequence reads: CSARNEGVRAETQYF. CDR3 DNA sequence: TGCAGTGCTAGAAACGAAGGGGTCCGGGCAGAGACCCAGTACTTC.

This clonotype was counted at least ten times. J is TRBJ2-5 and V is TRBV12-3 or TRBV12-4; D unresolved. V lost 10 bases to trimming and J lost 4 bases, with 16 bases between them. The CDR3 runs to 13 residues. Here the CDR3 reads CATSPVRAETQYF. The CDR3 DNA sequence: TGTGCCACCTCGCCAGTCCGGGCAGAGACCCAGTACTTC.

This clonotype was seen ten or more times. The chain joins TRBV20-1 to TRBJ2-3; D call uncertain. This CDR3 region has 14 residues. The germline V and J ends were trimmed by 6 bases and 2 bases, with 15 bases remaining between them. Per the germline V gene, CDR1 is DFQATT and CDR2 is SNEGSKA (reference sequence). The CDR3 region has the DNA TGCAGTGCCCTATCAACAGATATCACAGATACGCAGTATTTT. It codes for CSALSTDITDTQYF.

This clonotype was observed a handful of times. J is TRBJ2-1 and V is TRBV7-3; D may match TRBD1 or TRBD2 (5 bases each). Germline CDR1 is SGHTA and CDR2 is FQGTGA. V lost 5 bases and J 6 bases, leaving 17 bases between the germline ends. This CDR3 has 15 residues. CDR3 protein: CASSPGTPLSNEQFF. The DNA of the CDR3 is TGTGCCAGCAGCCCCGGGACGCCCCTGAGCAATGAGCAGTTCTTC. Looking up the rest from reference TRBV7-3 and TRBJ2-1 gives the full variable domain: GAGVSQTPSNKVTEKGKYVELRCDPISGHTALYWYRQSLGQGPEFLIYFQGTGAADDSGLPNDRFFAVRPEGSVSTLKIQRTERGDSAVYLCASSPGTPLSNEQFFGPGTRLTVL.

There are many counts of this clonotype. The chain carries TRBV29-1 and TRBJ2-2; TRBD1 agrees at 8 bases. Germline V CDR1 and CDR2: SQVTM, ANQGSEA. V lost 7 bases and J lost 2; bases outside the gene matches: 9. The CDR3 spans 15 residues. The DNA of the CDR3 is TGCAGCGCCAACAGGGGGGCGATCAACACCGGGGAGCTGTTTTTT. This encodes CSANRGAINTGELFF.

This clonotype was found a few times. The chain uses TRBV11-2 and TRBJ2-3; D not resolved. The CDR3 loop spans 15 amino acids. Per the germline V gene, CDR1 is SGHAT and CDR2 is FQNNGV. Deletions cut 4 bases from V and 0 bases from J, with 11 bases between. The CDR3 is CASSSNVASTDTQYF. The CDR3 bases are TGTGCCAGCAGCTCGAATGTGGCCAGCACAGATACGCAGTATTTT.

As for this clonotype: Possible read error: a much larger clone is one base away. The genes are TRBV6-2 or TRBV6-3 and TRBJ2-5; D remains ambiguous. CDR1 MNHEY and CDR2 SVGEGT come from the germline V gene. The CDR3 covers 13 residues. This CDR3 reads CASSYERGEAQYF. For the CDR3, the DNA is TGTGCCAGCAGTTACGAAAGAGGAGAGGCCCAGTACTTC.

The chain is built from TRBV6-5 and TRBJ2-5; D is possibly TRBD2 (6 bases). From germline, CDR1 is MNHEY and CDR2 SVGAGI. The germline V and J ends were trimmed by 0 bases and 4 bases, with 9 bases remaining between them. The CDR3 spans 14 residues. The CDR3 region is CASSYSNGRETQYF. CDR3 DNA: TGTGCCAGCAGTTACTCAAACGGGAGAGAGACCCAGTACTTC.

This clonotype came up a few times. The genes are TRBV25-1 and TRBJ2-1; TRBD2 matches 14 bases. CDR3 length equals 18 residues. V shed 2 bases, J shed 4 bases, and the junction held 7 bases outside the gene matches. Germline V gene sequence: CDR1 MGHDK, CDR2 SYGVNS. This chain's CDR3 is CASSESWGLAGAYNEQFF. The CDR3 nucleotides read TGTGCCAGCAGTGAAAGTTGGGGACTAGCGGGAGCTTACAATGAGCAGTTCTTC.

This chain connects TRBV27 to TRBJ2-7; TRBD2 matches at 14 bases. CDR1 and CDR2 from the germline V gene are MNHEY and SMNVEV (reference sequence). CDR3 length: 16 amino acids. V lost 5 bases, J lost 7 bases, and 10 bases stayed unmatched. CDR3 in amino acids: CASSPGTSGRGLEQYV. The CDR3 DNA reads as TGTGCCAGCAGTCCCGGGACTAGCGGGAGAGGTCTAGAGCAGTACGTC.